These T cell receptor beta chains were read from a single sample in a study of OX40 agonist ivuxolimab in advanced cancers. Generated by immunoSEQ multiplex PCR, the TCRdb table keeps only in-frame clones and is missing some. Seen here are just under 80,000 clones, approximately 91% observed once, and the top ten hold over 0.35%. Sequenced here: CD4+ or CD8+ T cells sorted from blood, sampled in a trial of the OX40 agonist ivuxolimab. The receptors were gathered from an adult with an advanced solid tumor such as melanoma, head and neck, liver or kidney cancer. Each CDR3 is given with its conserved first and last residue. Each record gives: D gene, J gene, clone size, V gene, CDR3 protein, CDR3 DNA. A D gene is named only where the DNA matches it firmly. The size entry is marked missing in some rows and otherwise reads once, few, many or a size class.

- TRBJ1-2 few TRBV6-1 CASSELKAKNYGYTF TGTGCCAGCAGTGAACTGAAGGCGAAGAACTATGGCTACACCTTC
- TRBJ1-5 - TRBV19 CASSSSYGRTNQPQHF TGTGCCAGTAGTTCTTCCTACGGCAGGACGAATCAGCCCCAGCATTTT
TRBD2 TRBJ2-3 - TRBV5-6 CASSLGGRSSTDTQYF TGTGCCAGCAGCTTGGGCGGGAGGTCCAGCACAGATACGCAGTATTTT
- TRBJ2-3 - TRBV11-3 CASSLVGQGNTDTQYF TGTGCCAGCAGCTTAGTAGGGCAGGGGAACACAGATACGCAGTATTTT
TRBD1 TRBJ1-2 - TRBV14 CASSPGTGGFHGYTF TGTGCCAGCAGCCCCGGGACAGGGGGCTTTCACGGCTACACCTTC
- TRBJ1-1 few TRBV30 CAWSGVANTEAFF TGTGCCTGGAGTGGGGTAGCTAACACTGAAGCTTTCTTT
TRBD1 TRBJ1-6 - TRBV4-2 CASSQGPGQGTGNSPLHF TGTGCCAGCAGCCAGGGCCCTGGACAGGGGACTGGAAATTCACCCCTCCACTTT
- TRBJ2-1 - TRBV19 CASSTEFGEQFF TGTGCCAGTAGTACCGAATTTGGGGAGCAGTTCTTC
- TRBJ2-5 - TRBV6-1 CASRGTGAPKETQYF TGTGCCAGCAGGGGTACGGGGGCTCCCAAAGAGACCCAGTACTTC
- TRBJ2-7 - TRBV13 CASSWTVGGSFEQYF TGTGCCAGCAGCTGGACCGTTGGTGGGTCTTTCGAGCAGTACTTC
- TRBJ1-5 - TRBV14 CASSQGGNQPQHF TGTGCCAGCAGCCAAGGGGGGAATCAGCCCCAGCATTTT
TRBD1 TRBJ2-2 - TRBV7-9 CASSPGTGNTGELFF TGTGCCAGCAGCCCAGGGACAGGAAACACCGGGGAGCTGTTTTTT
TRBD2 TRBJ2-2 once TRBV7-6 CASSLRLAVTGELFF TGTGCCAGCAGCTTGAGGCTAGCGGTCACCGGGGAGCTGTTTTTT
TRBD1 TRBJ2-2 once TRBV5-1 CASSRDSPANTGELFF TGCGCCAGCAGCCGGGACAGCCCTGCGAACACCGGGGAGCTGTTTTTT